The 23 T cell receptor beta chains presented below share a single source sample, sequenced in a study of cytomegalovirus exposure and HLA in healthy donors. PCR primers comprised 60 Vbeta and 13 Jbeta primers. Clones were sequenced by immunoSEQ multiplex PCR, and TCRdb holds only the in-frame ones, with some missing. The table lists about 170,000 clones, approximately 65% of them singletons, with about 2.9% in the top ten. The specimen was PBMCs. The source is a man aged 40-50 years in good health and CMV-seronegative.

V is TRBV7-2 and J is TRBJ2-7, with 7 bases identical to TRBD2. CDR3 length: 14 amino acids. The germline V gene encodes CDR1 SGHTA and CDR2 FQGNSA. V lost 2 bases to trimming and J lost 7 bases; unmatched junction nucleotides: 8. CDR3 DNA: TGTGCCAGCAGCTTAATGCGGGAGTATGCAGAGCAGTACTTC. Translation gives CASSLMREYAEQYF.

The V call is TRBV11-2, the J call TRBJ1-4; the D is unclear. Germline V gene sequence: CDR1 SGHAT, CDR2 FQNNGV. Trimming took 5 bases from V and 3 from J, leaving 16 bases between them. This CDR3 has 16 amino acids. CDR3 in amino acids: CASSPQSTSPNEKLFF. The CDR3 coding sequence is TGTGCCAGCAGCCCCCAAAGTACGAGTCCTAATGAAAAACTGTTTTTT.

This clone showed up just once. The chain recombines TRBV5-1 with TRBJ1-6; perhaps TRBD1 as D (6 bases). Trimming took off 0 bases at V and 7 bases at J, with 14 bases between the two ends. CDR1 and CDR2 (germline): SGHRS, YFSETQ. The CDR3 length is 16 residues. The CDR3 sequence: CASSLDEQGENSPLHF. The CDR3 DNA reads TGCGCCAGCAGCTTGGACGAACAGGGAGAGAATTCACCCCTCCACTTT.

The chain employs TRBV5-4 and TRBJ2-5, with 9 bases fitting TRBD2. The CDR3 runs 16 residues. The germline V gene has CDR1 SGHNT and CDR2 YYREEE (reference sequence). V gave up 4 bases and J gave up 2 bases; unmatched junction bases: 9. The CDR3 here is CASSRPPAGGQETQYF. The CDR3 nucleotides are TGTGCCAGCAGCCGTCCCCCAGCGGGGGGTCAAGAGACCCAGTACTTC.

The chain couples TRBV5-1 to TRBJ1-1; 7 nucleotides line up with TRBD1. The germline CDR1 and CDR2 sequences are SGHRS and YFSETQ. CDR3 length: 14 amino acids. With V trimmed by 3 bases and J by 0 bases, 2 bases remained unmatched. CDR3 in amino acids: CASSWTGLNTEAFF. In DNA form, the CDR3 reads TGCGCCAGCAGCTGGACAGGCCTGAACACTGAAGCTTTCTTT.

The chain is built from TRBV28 and TRBJ1-2, with D hard to call. V lost 3 bases and J lost 6, with 17 bases in between. Germline values: CDR1 MDHEN, CDR2 SYDVKM. The CDR3 is 15 amino acids. The CDR3 spells CASSFHSPTEHGYTF. CDR3 sequence (DNA): TGTGCCAGCAGTTTCCACAGCCCTACCGAGCATGGCTACACCTTC.

The gene calls are TRBV6-1 and TRBJ2-2, with 9 bases matching TRBD2. Germline values: CDR1 MNHNS, CDR2 SASEGT. The V and J ends lost 6 bases and 4 bases, in that order; junction bases with no gene match: 6. This CDR3 comprises 15 residues. The chain's CDR3 is CASSLLAGFTGELFF. DNA of the CDR3: TGTGCCAGCAGCCTGCTAGCGGGGTTCACCGGGGAGCTGTTTTTT.

This clone was detected only a few times. This chain joins TRBV19 and TRBJ1-2; 9 nucleotides line up with TRBD1. Germline V CDR1 and CDR2: LNHDA, SQIVND (reference sequence). The V gene end was trimmed by 7 bases and the J gene end by 4 bases; junction bases not matched to a gene: 7. The CDR3 spans 14 residues. The CDR3 region is CASKTGGAGYGYTF. The CDR3 DNA is TGTGCCAGTAAAACAGGGGGCGCGGGCTATGGCTACACCTTC. Full variable domain (rest looked up from reference TRBV19 and TRBJ1-2): DGGITQSPKYLFRKEGQNVTLSCEQNLNHDAMYWYRQDPGQGLRLIYYSQIVNDFQKGDIAEGYSVSREKKESFPLTVTSAQKNPTAFYLCASKTGGAGYGYTFGSGTRLTVV.

As regards this clone: Other nucleotide sequences from this sample produce the same CDR3. The chain employs TRBV11-1 and TRBJ1-2, with 10 positions matching TRBD1. The germline CDR1 and CDR2 sequences are SGHAT and FQDESV (reference sequence). The CDR3 runs to 15 residues. The V and J ends lost 5 bases and 4 bases, in that order; junction bases with no gene match: 7. The CDR3 loop reads CASSPRQGAIYGYTF. The DNA for the CDR3 is TGTGCCAGCAGCCCACGACAGGGGGCCATCTATGGCTACACCTTC.

This clone was counted once. This rearrangement joins TRBV6-1 to TRBJ2-5; 15 bases map to TRBD2. This CDR3 contains 17 residues. Germline V lookup: CDR1 MNHNS, CDR2 SASEGT. The V gene end was trimmed by 4 bases and the J gene end by 5 bases; junction bases not matched to a gene: 8. The DNA for the CDR3 is TGTGCCAGCAGTGGAGGACTAGCGGGGGGGGTGGGGGAGACCCAGTACTTC. Its protein is CASSGGLAGGVGETQYF.

This rearrangement joins TRBV6-6 to TRBJ2-7, with 8 bases fitting TRBD1. This CDR3 region has 16 residues. The germline V gene encodes CDR1 MNHNY and CDR2 SVGAGI (reference sequence). J was trimmed by 3 bases and V by 0 bases; bases with no gene match: 7. Here the CDR3 reads CASSYSAGGRHYEQYF. As DNA, the CDR3 is TGTGCCAGCAGTTACTCGGCAGGGGGCAGACACTACGAGCAGTACTTC.

This clone was detected a few times. The chain is built from TRBV6-1 and TRBJ2-3, with TRBD2 matching 8 bases. This CDR3 is built from 18 residues. V trimming: 2 bases; J trimming: 0 bases; junction bases outside the gene matches: 10. Germline values: CDR1 MNHNS, CDR2 SASEGT. CDR3 DNA: TGTGCCAGCAGTGAAATAATTGGGACTAGTCCTAGCACAGATACGCAGTATTTT. Protein product: CASSEIIGTSPSTDTQYF.

The rearrangement links TRBV5-1 to TRBJ2-7, with 8 bases matching TRBD2. The CDR3 consists of 17 residues. From germline, CDR1 is SGHRS and CDR2 YFSETQ. The trim removed 2 bases at V and 0 bases at J, leaving 10 bases unmatched. Here the CDR3 DNA reads TGCGCCAGCAGCTTAGAACGGGGGGGCTCAAACTCCTACGAGCAGTACTTC. Amino acids: CASSLERGGSNSYEQYF. The complete variable domain, with remaining parts taken from reference TRBV5-1 and TRBJ2-7, reads KAGVTQTPRYLIKTRGQQVTLSCSPISGHRSVSWYQQTPGQGLQFLFEYFSETQRNKGNFPGRFSGRQFSNSRSEMNVSTLELGDSALYLCASSLERGGSNSYEQYFGPGTRLTVT.

The chain carries TRBV19 and TRBJ1-5; D unclear. This CDR3 spans 13 amino acids. V was cut by 7 bases and J by 2 bases, with 9 bases left in between. Looked up from germline, CDR1 is LNHDA and CDR2 is SQIVND (reference sequence). CDR3 in DNA: TGTGCCAGTAACCAAGGAGGCAATCAGCCCCAGCATTTT. Residues: CASNQGGNQPQHF.

A few counts support this clone. This chain uses TRBV30 with TRBJ2-3; TRBD2 agrees at 8 bases. This CDR3 is 13 amino acids long. Per the germline V gene, CDR1 is GTSNPN and CDR2 is SVGIG (reference sequence). Trimming cost V 4 bases and J 7 bases; bases outside gene matches: 7. CDR3 protein: CAWMAGGTNTQYF. In nucleotides, the CDR3 is TGTGCCTGGATGGCGGGAGGAACTAATACGCAGTATTTT.

The genes are TRBV7-2 and TRBJ1-1; D uncertain. CDR3 length: 13 amino acids. Per the germline V gene, CDR1 is SGHTA and CDR2 is FQGNSA. The V and J ends lost 2 bases and 1 base respectively, with 5 bases between them. Here the CDR3 DNA reads TGTGCCAGCAGCTTATACAGGAACACTGAAGCTTTCTTT. Translation gives CASSLYRNTEAFF.

V usage is TRBV7-6 and J usage is TRBJ2-3; TRBD2 matches at 12 bases. Unmatched junction bases numbered 1, after V lost 2 bases and J lost 1 base. This CDR3 contains 16 residues. Germline CDR1 is SGHVS and CDR2 is FNYEAQ. CDR3 coding DNA: TGTGCCAGCAGCTTAAGACTAGCGGGGGGCACAGATACGCAGTATTTT. Encoded protein: CASSLRLAGGTDTQYF.

V gene TRBV4-1 combines with J gene TRBJ2-6, with D unresolved. The CDR3 is made up of 16 amino acids. The germline V and J ends were trimmed by 1 base and 0 bases, with 7 bases remaining between them. In germline, CDR1 is MGHRA, CDR2 YSYEKL. Here the CDR3 DNA reads TGCGCCAGCAGCCAAGTCTGGCCCTCTGGGGCCAACGTCCTGACTTTC. Protein product: CASSQVWPSGANVLTF.

The chain combines TRBV5-6 with TRBJ1-1, with a tentative D call TRBD1 (5 bases). The V gene's germline CDR1 is SGHDT and CDR2 YYEEEE. V dropped 0 bases and J dropped 1 base, with 13 bases sitting between them. The CDR3 covers 16 residues. The CDR3 coding sequence is TGTGCCAGCAGCTTGGGAGTTCAGGACAAGAACACTGAAGCTTTCTTT. Its translation: CASSLGVQDKNTEAFF.

The genes are TRBV7-9 and TRBJ2-2; a weak D match, TRBD2 (6 bases). The V end lost 5 bases, the J end lost 4 bases, and 11 bases lay between the germline ends. The CDR3 runs to 14 residues. Looked up from germline, CDR1 is SEHNR and CDR2 is FQNEAQ (reference sequence). CDR3 coding DNA: TGTGCCAGCAGCCCGGGAGAAGTCACCGGGGAGCTGTTTTTT. Its protein is CASSPGEVTGELFF.

The chain couples TRBV4-3 to TRBJ2-1; 11 bases line up with TRBD2. With 2 bases clipped from V and 7 bases from J, the junction kept 10 bases outside the gene matches. CDR3 size: 17 residues. The germline gives CDR1 LGHNA, CDR2 YSLEER. The CDR3 loop is CASSQPLSGRALNEQFF. The CDR3 nucleotides are TGCGCCAGCAGCCAACCCCTTAGCGGGAGGGCGCTAAATGAGCAGTTCTTC.

This rearrangement joins TRBV9 to TRBJ2-7, with a tentative D call TRBD2 (6 bases). Per the germline V gene, CDR1 is SGDLS and CDR2 is YYNGEE. The CDR3 length is 15 residues. V gave up 5 bases and J gave up 5 bases, with 20 bases separating them. The CDR3 nucleotides read TGTGCCAGCAGTCAACTGGGGGGTGGTGGGGACGAGCAGTACTTC. Translated: CASSQLGGGGDEQYF.

This clone has just a few counts. CDR3 bases: TGTGCCAGCAGTTCTTGGGGGGGGAGACTTGAGCAGTACTTC. It translates to CASSSWGGRLEQYF. This chain joins TRBV6-5 and TRBJ2-7; 7 nucleotides match TRBD2. J lost 7 bases, V lost 4 bases, and 10 bases had no gene match. The germline CDR1 and CDR2 sequences are MNHEY and SVGAGI. The CDR3 runs to 14 residues.